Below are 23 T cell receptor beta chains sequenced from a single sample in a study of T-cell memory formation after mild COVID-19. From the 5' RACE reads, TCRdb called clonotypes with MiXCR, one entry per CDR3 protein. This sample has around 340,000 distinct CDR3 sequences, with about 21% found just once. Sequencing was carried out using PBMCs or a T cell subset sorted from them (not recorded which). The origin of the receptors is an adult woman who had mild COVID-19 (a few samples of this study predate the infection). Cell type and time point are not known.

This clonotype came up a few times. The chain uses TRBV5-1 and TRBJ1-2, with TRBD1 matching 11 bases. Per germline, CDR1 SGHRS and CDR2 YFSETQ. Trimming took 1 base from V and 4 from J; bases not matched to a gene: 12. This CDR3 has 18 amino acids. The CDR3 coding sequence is TGCGCCAGCAGCTTGTTCGCCGGGACAGGGGGTCAGATCTATGGCTACACCTTC. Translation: CASSLFAGTGGQIYGYTF.

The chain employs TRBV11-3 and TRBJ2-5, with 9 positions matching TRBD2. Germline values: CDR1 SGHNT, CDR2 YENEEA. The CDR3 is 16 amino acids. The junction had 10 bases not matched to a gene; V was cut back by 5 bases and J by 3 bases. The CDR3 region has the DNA TGTGCCAGCAGCCCCCGTGATAGCGGGAGAAAAGAGACCCAGTACTTC. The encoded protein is CASSPRDSGRKETQYF.

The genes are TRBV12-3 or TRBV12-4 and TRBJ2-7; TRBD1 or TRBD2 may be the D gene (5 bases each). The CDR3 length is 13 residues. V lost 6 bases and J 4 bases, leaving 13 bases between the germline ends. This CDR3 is CASSLGWGYEQYF. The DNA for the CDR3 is TGTGCCAGCAGCTTGGGATGGGGGTACGAGCAGTACTTC.

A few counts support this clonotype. The DNA of the CDR3 is TGCAGCGTTAGAATGGACTGGACTGAAGCTTTCTTT. This gives the protein CSVRMDWTEAFF. The rearrangement joins TRBV29-1 to TRBJ1-1; D uncertain. V was trimmed by 5 bases and J by 5 bases, leaving 12 bases between them. The CDR3 sequence is 12 residues long. Germline loops: CDR1 SQVTM, CDR2 ANQGSEA.

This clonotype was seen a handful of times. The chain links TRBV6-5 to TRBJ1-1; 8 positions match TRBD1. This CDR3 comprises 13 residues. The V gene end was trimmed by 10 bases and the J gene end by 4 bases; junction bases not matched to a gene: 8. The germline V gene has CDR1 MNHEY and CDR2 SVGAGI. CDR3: CATGQGKVTEAFF. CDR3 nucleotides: TGTGCCACAGGACAGGGTAAAGTCACTGAAGCTTTCTTT.

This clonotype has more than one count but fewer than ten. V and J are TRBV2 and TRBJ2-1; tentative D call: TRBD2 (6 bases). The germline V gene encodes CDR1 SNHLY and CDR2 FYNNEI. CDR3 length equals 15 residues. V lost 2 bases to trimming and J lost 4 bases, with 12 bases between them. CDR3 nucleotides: TGTGCCAGCAGTGAATCCGGACTAACGTACAATGAGCAGTTCTTC. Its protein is CASSESGLTYNEQFF.

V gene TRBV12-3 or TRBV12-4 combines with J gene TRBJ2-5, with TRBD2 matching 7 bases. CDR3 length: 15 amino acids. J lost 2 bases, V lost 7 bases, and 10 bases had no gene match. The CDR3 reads CASKRGAGTQETQYF. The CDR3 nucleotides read TGTGCCAGCAAACGAGGAGCGGGGACGCAAGAGACCCAGTACTTC.

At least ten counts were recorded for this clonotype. The CDR3 here is CASSPGTGADEQYF. The CDR3 region has the DNA TGTGCCAGCAGCCCCGGGACAGGGGCGGACGAGCAGTACTTC. This rearrangement joins TRBV7-8 to TRBJ2-7; 10 positions agree with TRBD1. The junction had 6 bases not matched to a gene; V was cut back by 5 bases and J by 5 bases. Germline loops: CDR1 SGHVS, CDR2 FQNEAQ. The length of the CDR3 is 14 residues.

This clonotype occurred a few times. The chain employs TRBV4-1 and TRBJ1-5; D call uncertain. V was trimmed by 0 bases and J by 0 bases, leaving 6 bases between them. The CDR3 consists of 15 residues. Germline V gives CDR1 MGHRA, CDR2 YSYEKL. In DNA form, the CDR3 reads TGCGCCAGCAGCCAAGAGGGGTATAGCAATCAGCCCCAGCATTTT. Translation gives CASSQEGYSNQPQHF.

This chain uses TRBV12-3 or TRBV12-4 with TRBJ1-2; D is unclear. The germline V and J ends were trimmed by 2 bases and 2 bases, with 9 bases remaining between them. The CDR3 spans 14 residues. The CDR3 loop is CASSLSRANYGYTF. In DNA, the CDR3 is TGTGCCAGCAGTTTATCTCGAGCGAACTATGGCTACACCTTC.

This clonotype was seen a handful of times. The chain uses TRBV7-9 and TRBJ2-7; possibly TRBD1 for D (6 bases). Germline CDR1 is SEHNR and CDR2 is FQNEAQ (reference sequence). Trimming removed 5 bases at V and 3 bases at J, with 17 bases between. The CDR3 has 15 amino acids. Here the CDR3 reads CASSTITGKIYEQYF. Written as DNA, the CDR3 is TGTGCCAGCAGCACCATTACAGGGAAAATCTACGAGCAGTACTTC. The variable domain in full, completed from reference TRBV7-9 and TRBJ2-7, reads DTGVSQNPRHKITKRGQNVTFRCDPISEHNRLYWYRQTLGQGPEFLTYFQNEAQLEKSRLLSDRFSAERPKGSFSTLEIQRTEQGDSAMYLCASSTITGKIYEQYFGPGTRLTVT.

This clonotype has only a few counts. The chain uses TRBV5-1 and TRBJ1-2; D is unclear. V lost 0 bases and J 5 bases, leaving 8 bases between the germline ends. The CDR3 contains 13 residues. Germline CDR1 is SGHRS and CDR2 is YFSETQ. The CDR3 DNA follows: TGCGCCAGCAGCTTGGCGGCTTCTTATGGCTACACCTTC. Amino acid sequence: CASSLAASYGYTF.

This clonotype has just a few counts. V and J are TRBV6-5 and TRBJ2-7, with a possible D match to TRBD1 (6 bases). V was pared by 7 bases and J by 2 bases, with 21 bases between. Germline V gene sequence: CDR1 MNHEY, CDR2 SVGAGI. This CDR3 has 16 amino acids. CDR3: CASISSLGAKTYEQYF. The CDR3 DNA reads TGTGCCAGCATCTCCTCCTTGGGGGCCAAGACCTACGAGCAGTACTTC.

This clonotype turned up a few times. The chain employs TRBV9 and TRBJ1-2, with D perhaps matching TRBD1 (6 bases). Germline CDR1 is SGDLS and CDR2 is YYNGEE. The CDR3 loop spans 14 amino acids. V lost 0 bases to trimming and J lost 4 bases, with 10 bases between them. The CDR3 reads CASSVVGGPYGYTF. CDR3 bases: TGTGCCAGCAGCGTAGTCGGGGGCCCCTATGGCTACACCTTC.

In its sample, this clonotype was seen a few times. The DNA of the CDR3 is TGCGCCAGCAGCTCCCGGGGGACCGGCGCCTACGAGCAGTACTTC. This gives the protein CASSSRGTGAYEQYF. The chain joins TRBV5-1 to TRBJ2-7, with a weak D call TRBD2 (6 bases). Germline-derived CDR1 and CDR2 are SGHRS and YFSETQ. CDR3 size: 15 residues. The germline V and J ends were trimmed by 3 bases and 2 bases, with 15 bases remaining between them.

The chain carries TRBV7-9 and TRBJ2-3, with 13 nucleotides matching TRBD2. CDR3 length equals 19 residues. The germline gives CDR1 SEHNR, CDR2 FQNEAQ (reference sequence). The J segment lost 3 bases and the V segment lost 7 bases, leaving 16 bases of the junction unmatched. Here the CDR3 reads CASTDPGHGTSGKTDTQYF. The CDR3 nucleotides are TGTGCCAGCACCGACCCGGGCCATGGGACTAGCGGGAAAACAGATACGCAGTATTTT.

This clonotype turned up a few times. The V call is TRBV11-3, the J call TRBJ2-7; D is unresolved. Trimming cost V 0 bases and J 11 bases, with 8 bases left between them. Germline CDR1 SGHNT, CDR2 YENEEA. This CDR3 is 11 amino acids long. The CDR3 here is CASSLENRKYF. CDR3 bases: TGTGCCAGCAGCTTAGAGAACCGCAAGTACTTC.

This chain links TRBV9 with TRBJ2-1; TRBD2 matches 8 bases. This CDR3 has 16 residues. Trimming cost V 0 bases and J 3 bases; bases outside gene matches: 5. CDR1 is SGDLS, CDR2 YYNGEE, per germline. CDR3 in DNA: TGTGCCAGCAGCGTAGAACAAGCGGGAGTCTACAATGAGCAGTTCTTC. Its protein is CASSVEQAGVYNEQFF.

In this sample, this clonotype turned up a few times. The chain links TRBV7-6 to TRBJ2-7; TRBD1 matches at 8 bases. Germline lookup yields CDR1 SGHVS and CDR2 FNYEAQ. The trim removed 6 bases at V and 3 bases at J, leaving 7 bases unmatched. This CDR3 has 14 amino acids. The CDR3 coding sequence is TGTGCCAGCAGTCCACAGGGGGAAGACTACGAGCAGTACTTC. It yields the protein CASSPQGEDYEQYF.

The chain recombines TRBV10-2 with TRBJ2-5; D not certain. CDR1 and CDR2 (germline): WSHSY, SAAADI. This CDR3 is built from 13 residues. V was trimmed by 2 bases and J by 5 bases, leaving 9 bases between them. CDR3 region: CASSEGRRETQYF. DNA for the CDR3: TGCGCCAGCAGTGAGGGACGTAGGGAGACCCAGTACTTC.

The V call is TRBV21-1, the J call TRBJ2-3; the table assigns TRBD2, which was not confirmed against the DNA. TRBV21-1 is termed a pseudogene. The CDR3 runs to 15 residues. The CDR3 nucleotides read TGTGCCAGCAGTCCGACCCGCTCAGGCTCAGATACGCAGTATTTT. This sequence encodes CASSPTRSGSDTQYF.

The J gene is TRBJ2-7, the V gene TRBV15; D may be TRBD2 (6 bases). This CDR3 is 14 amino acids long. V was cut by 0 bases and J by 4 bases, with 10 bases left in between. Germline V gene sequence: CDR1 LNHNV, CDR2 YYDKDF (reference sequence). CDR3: CATSRDGGAYEQYF. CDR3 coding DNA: TGTGCCACCAGCAGAGATGGCGGGGCGTACGAGCAGTACTTC.

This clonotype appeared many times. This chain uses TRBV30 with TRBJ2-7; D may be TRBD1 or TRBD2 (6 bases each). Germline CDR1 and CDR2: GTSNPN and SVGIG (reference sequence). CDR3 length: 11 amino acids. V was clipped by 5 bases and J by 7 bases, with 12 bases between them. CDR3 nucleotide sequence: TGTGCCTGGCGTATAGGGGGGGAGCAGTACTTC. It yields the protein CAWRIGGEQYF.